A selection of T cell receptor beta chains follows, all from one sample in a study of cytomegalovirus exposure and HLA in healthy donors. The assay was immunoSEQ multiplex PCR, and TCRdb's table has in-frame clones only and misses some. The sample lists 150,000 to 200,000 clones, roughly nine tenths occurring once. Specimen: PBMCs. These receptors were taken from a woman aged 25 to 39 in good health and CMV-seronegative. CDR3s include the opening cysteine and the closing phenylalanine or tryptophan. Each record gives: CDR3 protein, CDR3 DNA, D gene, CDR3 length, J gene, V gene, clone size. The D gene is left open where the match is weak. Expanded clones are given a class, and other clones once, few, many or no size at all.

CDR3: CASSSRRRERYEQYF
DNA: TGTGCCAGCAGTTCCCGGCGGCGGGAGCGCTACGAGCAGTACTTC
D: TRBD2
length: 15
J: TRBJ2-7
V: TRBV28
size: -

CDR3: CASSSGQGDYEQYF
DNA: TGTGCCAGCAGTTCCGGACAGGGGGACTACGAGCAGTACTTC
D: TRBD1
length: 14
J: TRBJ2-7
V: TRBV6-4
size: -

CDR3: CASSLGGGVVAEQYF
DNA: TGTGCCAGCAGCTTAGGCGGGGGAGTCGTCGCCGAGCAGTACTTC
D: TRBD2
length: 15
J: TRBJ2-7
V: TRBV7-9
size: -

CDR3: CASSFRTGREQYF
DNA: TGTGCCAGCAGTTTCCGGACAGGGCGGGAGCAGTACTTC
D: TRBD1
length: 13
J: TRBJ2-7
V: TRBV27
size: -

CDR3: CASSVGLAAPSNTGELFF
DNA: TGTGCCAGCAGCGTAGGGCTAGCGGCGCCTTCGAACACCGGGGAGCTGTTTTTT
D: TRBD2
length: 18
J: TRBJ2-2
V: TRBV9
size: -

CDR3: CASSQDTSGRIRDTQYF
DNA: TGTGCCAGCAGCCAAGATACCAGCGGGAGGATTAGAGATACGCAGTATTTT
D: TRBD2
length: 17
J: TRBJ2-3
V: TRBV14
size: -

CDR3: CASRESYNEQFF
DNA: TGTGCCAGCAGGGAGTCCTACAATGAGCAGTTCTTC
D: -
length: 12
J: TRBJ2-1
V: TRBV27
size: -

CDR3: CSVGSGRMGEQYF
DNA: TGCAGCGTTGGTAGCGGGAGAATGGGAGAGCAGTACTTC
D: TRBD2
length: 13
J: TRBJ2-7
V: TRBV29-1
size: -

CDR3: CASSFGLAETDTQYF
DNA: TGTGCCAGCAGCTTCGGACTAGCGGAGACAGATACGCAGTATTTT
D: TRBD2
length: 15
J: TRBJ2-3
V: TRBV7-9
size: -

CDR3: CASSIQTGLRDTQYF
DNA: TGTGCCAGTAGTATCCAAACAGGGTTAAGAGATACGCAGTATTTT
D: -
length: 15
J: TRBJ2-3
V: TRBV19
size: -

CDR3: CSGQTPAARAFF
DNA: TGCAGCGGTCAAACTCCGGCGGCGAGAGCTTTCTTT
D: -
length: 12
J: TRBJ1-1
V: TRBV29-1
size: few

CDR3: CASSVETSPGEQFF
DNA: TGTGCCAGCAGCGTCGAAACTAGCCCTGGTGAGCAGTTCTTC
D: -
length: 14
J: TRBJ2-1
V: TRBV9
size: -

CDR3: CASSLPGAANTEAFF
DNA: TGTGCCAGCAGCTTACCTGGGGCAGCGAACACTGAAGCTTTCTTT
D: -
length: 15
J: TRBJ1-1
V: TRBV5-4
size: -

CDR3: CASSPGTARGKLFF
DNA: TGTGCCAGCAGCCCCGGGACAGCGCGAGGAAAACTGTTTTTT
D: TRBD1
length: 14
J: TRBJ1-4
V: TRBV2
size: -

CDR3: CASSDATGYTQYF
DNA: TGTGCCAGCAGTGACGCGACAGGGTATACGCAGTATTTT
D: TRBD1
length: 13
J: TRBJ2-3
V: TRBV6-4
size: -

CDR3: CASSPQGGVGELFF
DNA: TGTGCCAGCAGCCCACAGGGAGGGGTCGGGGAGCTGTTTTTT
D: -
length: 14
J: TRBJ2-2
V: TRBV7-3
size: -

CDR3: CASSPNMGTAEQYF
DNA: TGCGCCAGCAGCCCCAACATGGGGACTGCTGAGCAGTACTTC
D: -
length: 14
J: TRBJ2-7
V: TRBV5-1
size: -

CDR3: CASSFRGMNTEAFF
DNA: TGTGCCAGCAGCTTTAGAGGAATGAACACTGAAGCTTTCTTT
D: -
length: 14
J: TRBJ1-1
V: TRBV5-6
size: -

CDR3: CASSNLTGGLRQFF
DNA: TGTGCCAGTAGTAACCTAACCGGGGGACTTCGGCAGTTCTTC
D: -
length: 14
J: TRBJ2-1
V: TRBV19
size: -

CDR3: CASSRGTGELDIQYF
DNA: TGTGCCAGCTCACGGGGGACAGGGGAGCTAGACATTCAGTACTTC
D: TRBD1
length: 15
J: TRBJ2-4
V: TRBV18
size: once

CDR3: CASSLEGLLDKQYF
DNA: TGTGCCAGCAGCTTAGAGGGCCTTCTGGACAAGCAGTACTTC
D: -
length: 14
J: TRBJ2-5
V: TRBV7-7
size: -

CDR3: CASSFPGTEICYTF
DNA: TGTGCCAGCAGCTTTCCTGGGACAGAGATTTGCTACACCTTC
D: -
length: 14
J: TRBJ1-2
V: TRBV12-1
size: -

CDR3: CASSPLETGTNYGYTF
DNA: TGTGCCAGCTCACCCCTCGAGACAGGGACTAACTATGGCTACACCTTC
D: TRBD1
length: 16
J: TRBJ1-2
V: TRBV18
size: -

CDR3: CASSPHGTGEGTEAFF
DNA: TGTGCCAGCAGCCCGCATGGGACAGGGGAGGGCACTGAAGCTTTCTTT
D: TRBD1
length: 16
J: TRBJ1-1
V: TRBV9
size: -

CDR3: CASSREGDTEAFF
DNA: TGTGCCAGCAGTAGGGAGGGGGACACTGAAGCTTTCTTT
D: -
length: 13
J: TRBJ1-1
V: TRBV7-3
size: -

CDR3: CASSDGGLLVSSTEAFF
DNA: TGTGCCAGCAGTGACGGGGGGCTATTGGTTAGTAGCACTGAAGCTTTCTTT
D: -
length: 17
J: TRBJ1-1
V: TRBV2
size: -

CDR3: CASGKRTGPSNYGYTF
DNA: TGTGCTAGTGGTAAACGGACAGGGCCAAGTAACTATGGCTACACCTTC
D: TRBD1
length: 16
J: TRBJ1-2
V: TRBV12-5
size: -

CDR3: CASSLGGGAGGRNEQFF
DNA: TGCGCCAGCAGCTTGGGGGGCGGGGCAGGGGGAAGGAATGAGCAGTTCTTC
D: -
length: 17
J: TRBJ2-1
V: TRBV5-1
size: -

CDR3: CASSFAAGQETQYF
DNA: TGTGCCAGCAGCTTTGCAGCAGGCCAAGAGACCCAGTACTTC
D: -
length: 14
J: TRBJ2-5
V: TRBV7-9
size: -

CDR3: CASSTVLNTEAFF
DNA: TGTGCCAGCAGCACGGTTCTGAACACTGAAGCTTTCTTT
D: -
length: 13
J: TRBJ1-1
V: TRBV9
size: -

CDR3: CATSGPAGDIHQETQYF
DNA: TGTGCCACCAGCGGGCCCGCCGGGGACATCCACCAAGAGACCCAGTACTTC
D: -
length: 17
J: TRBJ2-5
V: TRBV15
size: -

CDR3: CAWTPRTGRDAEAFF
DNA: TGTGCCTGGACCCCCCGGACAGGTCGTGATGCTGAAGCTTTCTTT
D: TRBD1
length: 15
J: TRBJ1-1
V: TRBV30
size: -

CDR3: CASSRASGGAREQFF
DNA: TGTGCCAGCAGCCGGGCTAGCGGGGGGGCCAGGGAGCAGTTCTTC
D: TRBD2
length: 15
J: TRBJ2-1
V: TRBV13
size: -

CDR3: CASSEEASGRPKQYF
DNA: TGTGCCAGCAGTGAGGAGGCTAGCGGGCGCCCCAAGCAGTACTTC
D: TRBD2
length: 15
J: TRBJ2-7
V: TRBV6-1
size: -

CDR3: CASSPQGADFKAFF
DNA: TGTGCCAGCAGCCCACAGGGGGCCGACTTTAAAGCTTTCTTT
D: TRBD1
length: 14
J: TRBJ1-1
V: TRBV7-3
size: -

CDR3: CASSHPWSSEQYF
DNA: TGTGCCAGCAGCCACCCCTGGTCTAGCGAGCAGTACTTC
D: -
length: 13
J: TRBJ2-7
V: TRBV7-9
size: few

CDR3: CASSSARESNTGELFF
DNA: TGCGCCAGCAGCTCCGCTCGAGAGTCGAACACCGGGGAGCTGTTTTTT
D: -
length: 16
J: TRBJ2-2
V: TRBV5-1
size: -

CDR3: CASLETRDSYYEQYF
DNA: TGTGCCAGCCTCGAGACCCGGGACAGTTACTACGAGCAGTACTTC
D: TRBD1
length: 15
J: TRBJ2-7
V: TRBV2
size: -

CDR3: CASSMDRSSYNEQFF
DNA: TGTGCCAGTAGTATGGACAGGAGCTCCTACAATGAGCAGTTCTTC
D: TRBD1
length: 15
J: TRBJ2-1
V: TRBV19
size: -

CDR3: CASSLPGGSADTQYF
DNA: TGTGCCAGCAGCCTACCGGGGGGGTCGGCAGATACGCAGTATTTT
D: TRBD2
length: 15
J: TRBJ2-3
V: TRBV14
size: -

CDR3: CASSEWTSGVETQYF
DNA: TGTGCCAGCAGTGAATGGACTAGCGGGGTCGAGACCCAGTACTTC
D: TRBD2
length: 15
J: TRBJ2-5
V: TRBV25-1
size: -

CDR3: CASSLVLAGTYNEQFF
DNA: TGCGCCAGCAGCTTGGTACTAGCGGGGACCTACAATGAGCAGTTCTTC
D: TRBD2
length: 16
J: TRBJ2-1
V: TRBV5-1
size: -

CDR3: CASSDGDRDINYGYTF
DNA: TGTGCCAGCAGCGATGGTGACAGGGACATTAACTATGGCTACACCTTC
D: TRBD1
length: 16
J: TRBJ1-2
V: TRBV7-6
size: -

CDR3: CASSSTYTDTQYF
DNA: TGCGCCAGCAGCTCAACATACACAGATACGCAGTATTTT
D: -
length: 13
J: TRBJ2-3
V: TRBV5-1
size: -

CDR3: CASTSGQGSSSPLHF
DNA: TGTGCCAGCACTTCTGGACAGGGGAGTAGTTCACCCCTCCACTTT
D: TRBD1
length: 15
J: TRBJ1-6
V: TRBV6-1
size: -

CDR3: CASSPRTGGLNEKLFF
DNA: TGTGCCAGCTCACCACGTACAGGGGGGCTAAATGAAAAACTGTTTTTT
D: TRBD1
length: 16
J: TRBJ1-4
V: TRBV18
size: -

CDR3: CASSQERRTYF
DNA: TGCGCCAGCAGCCAAGAGCGGAGGACATATTTT
D: -
length: 11
J: TRBJ1-3
V: TRBV4-1
size: -

CDR3: CASSLGRGSYEQYF
DNA: TGCGCCAGCAGCTTGGGGCGGGGCTCCTACGAGCAGTACTTC
D: -
length: 14
J: TRBJ2-7
V: TRBV5-1
size: -

CDR3: CASSLRTSGDQETQYF
DNA: TGCGCCAGCAGCTTAAGAACTAGCGGGGACCAAGAGACCCAGTACTTC
D: TRBD2
length: 16
J: TRBJ2-5
V: TRBV5-1
size: -

CDR3: CASSGRDSLNTGELFF
DNA: TGTGCCAGCAGCGGCCGGGACAGTTTGAACACCGGGGAGCTGTTTTTT
D: TRBD1
length: 16
J: TRBJ2-2
V: TRBV5-8
size: -

CDR3: CASSEWGTGGYGYTF
DNA: TGTGCCAGCAGTGAATGGGGGACAGGGGGCTATGGCTACACCTTC
D: TRBD1
length: 15
J: TRBJ1-2
V: TRBV2
size: once

CDR3: CASSRDFAAYEQYF
DNA: TGTGCCAGCAGTCGGGACTTCGCGGCCTACGAGCAGTACTTC
D: -
length: 14
J: TRBJ2-7
V: TRBV6-5
size: -

CDR3: CASSQVRDLETQYF
DNA: TGTGCCAGCAGCCAAGTGAGGGATTTAGAGACCCAGTACTTC
D: -
length: 14
J: TRBJ2-5
V: TRBV14
size: -

CDR3: CASAARSYEQYF
DNA: TGTGCCAGTGCCGCACGGTCCTACGAGCAGTACTTC
D: -
length: 12
J: TRBJ2-7
V: TRBV19
size: once

CDR3: CASSFTLNRGTGNTIYF
DNA: TGTGCCAGCAGCTTCACCCTTAACAGGGGGACTGGAAACACCATATATTTT
D: TRBD1
length: 17
J: TRBJ1-3
V: TRBV11-2
size: -

CDR3: CASSWGGSLPTGELFF
DNA: TGTGCCAGCAGCTGGGGGGGGTCCCTCCCCACCGGGGAGCTGTTTTTT
D: TRBD2
length: 16
J: TRBJ2-2
V: TRBV5-4
size: -

CDR3: CASSPRTARETQYF
DNA: TGTGCCAGCAGTCCAAGGACAGCTCGAGAGACCCAGTACTTC
D: -
length: 14
J: TRBJ2-5
V: TRBV27
size: -

CDR3: CASSRTEGNQPQHF
DNA: TGTGCCAGCAGTAGGACAGAAGGCAATCAGCCCCAGCATTTT
D: -
length: 14
J: TRBJ1-5
V: TRBV27
size: -

CDR3: CASSYSTGRGYGYTF
DNA: TGTGCCAGCAGTTACTCGACAGGCCGGGGCTATGGCTACACCTTC
D: -
length: 15
J: TRBJ1-2
V: TRBV6-5
size: -